This T cell receptor beta chain was observed in a study of radiotherapy plus CTLA-4 blockade in lung cancer. Using immunoSEQ multiplex PCR, the repertoire was profiled, and TCRdb retains in-frame clones only, with some absent. The profile shows 43,000 or so clones, 73% of them singletons. The CDR3 length is 11 residues. Germline loops: CDR1 SNHLY, CDR2 FYNNEI. Trimming cost V 9 bases and J 8 bases, with 13 bases left between them. The gene calls are TRBV2 and TRBJ1-1; tentatively, D is TRBD1 (6 bases). The receptor comes from a human donor with non-small cell lung cancer who had a complete response to radiotherapy plus ipilimumab. The sample in question was peripheral blood, obtained from a patient treated with radiotherapy plus ipilimumab. The CDR3 coding sequence is TGTGCCAGATTGATAGGGACAGAAGCTTTCTTT. Translated: CARLIGTEAFF.